This T cell receptor (beta chain) was obtained from a study of cytomegalovirus exposure and HLA in healthy donors. The PCR employed 60 Vbeta primers together with 13 Jbeta primers. The table came from immunoSEQ multiplex PCR; TCRdb's copy has only in-frame clones and leaves some out. The data contain 100,000 to 150,000 clones, around 8.5% of them singletons. Study observations and caveats: TCR beta V segments were, for the most part, productive about 90% or about 30% of the time in an earlier analysis. Later examination showed HLA-associated TCR beta chains had greater clonal expansion than equally common others.

On this clone: Antigen specificity is unknown.

Germline CDR1 is MNHNS and CDR2 is SASEGT. This CDR3 spans 14 amino acids. Trimming took off 8 bases at V and 4 bases at J, with 15 bases between the two ends. This TCR derives from a man aged 40-55 years in good health and CMV-seronegative. V gene TRBV6-1 combines with J gene TRBJ1-5; D possibly corresponds to TRBD1 (5 bases). Sequenced material: PBMCs. The CDR3 DNA follows: TGTGCCAGCGGAGGCGTGCGGGGGAATCAGCCCCAGCATTTT. It specifies CASGGVRGNQPQHF.